This is a list of T cell receptor beta chains from one sample in a study of cytomegalovirus exposure and HLA in healthy donors. TCRdb's copy holds only in-frame clones and misses some; the assay was immunoSEQ multiplex PCR. The sample lists around 170,000 clones; over 60% were seen once. Sequencing input: PBMCs. The receptors here all came from a man aged 18 to 29 in good health and CMV-seronegative. Both conserved end residues are part of each CDR3. Fields, in order: J gene, D gene, clone size, V gene, CDR3 DNA, CDR3 protein. A D gene is named only where the DNA matches it firmly. Clone size is stated in some rows and not others, as once, few, many or a class when expanded.

J: TRBJ1-6
D: -
size: -
V: TRBV6-5
DNA: TGTGCCAGCAGTTACTCTTTGGCAGGATATTCACCCCTCCACTTT
CDR3: CASSYSLAGYSPLHF

J: TRBJ2-2
D: -
size: -
V: TRBV4-2
DNA: TGTGCCAGCAGCCAAGGGGGGCCTACCGCCGGGGAGCTGTTTTTT
CDR3: CASSQGGPTAGELFF

J: TRBJ1-1
D: TRBD1
size: -
V: TRBV30
DNA: TGTGCCTGCCTGATCGGACAGGGGGCGCTCCGGGGCACTGAATCTTTCTTT
CDR3: CACLIGQGALRGTESFF

J: TRBJ2-7
D: TRBD2
size: -
V: TRBV5-4
DNA: TGTGCCAGCACCGGGACTAGCGCCTACGAGCAGTACTTC
CDR3: CASTGTSAYEQYF

J: TRBJ1-1
D: -
size: -
V: TRBV6-4
DNA: TGTGCCAGCAGTCCGACAGCTCTCGAAGCTTTCTTT
CDR3: CASSPTALEAFF

J: TRBJ2-5
D: TRBD2
size: -
V: TRBV27
DNA: TGTGCCAGCAGTGCACTCACGGGACTAGCCCGAGAGACCCAGTACTTC
CDR3: CASSALTGLARETQYF

J: TRBJ1-1
D: TRBD1
size: -
V: TRBV19
DNA: TGTGCCAGTACCTTAACAGGGGTGAACACTGAAGCTTTCTTT
CDR3: CASTLTGVNTEAFF

J: TRBJ1-5
D: -
size: -
V: TRBV15
DNA: TGTGCCACCAGCAGAGATAAGTTGGGAGGGGGGCCCCAGCATTTT
CDR3: CATSRDKLGGGPQHF

J: TRBJ2-7
D: TRBD2
size: -
V: TRBV6-6
DNA: TGTGCCAGCAGTTCCCCTACTAGCGCCCGGTGCGAGCAGTACTTC
CDR3: CASSSPTSARCEQYF

J: TRBJ2-3
D: TRBD2
size: -
V: TRBV10-2
DNA: TGCGCCAGCAGTCGGACTAGCGGCCTCACAGATACGCAGTATTTT
CDR3: CASSRTSGLTDTQYF

J: TRBJ2-5
D: TRBD2
size: -
V: TRBV5-1
DNA: TGCGCCAGCAGCTTGGAGCGGGGGGGCCGGGAGACCCAGTACTTC
CDR3: CASSLERGGRETQYF

J: TRBJ2-3
D: TRBD2
size: -
V: TRBV4-1
DNA: TGCGCCAGCAGCCAAATCGCGGGGGGGCCAGATACGCAGTATTTT
CDR3: CASSQIAGGPDTQYF

J: TRBJ2-3
D: TRBD2
size: -
V: TRBV29-1
DNA: TGCAGCGTTGACAGGTTCGGACTAGCGGGGCCTCCAAGGACGCAGTATTTT
CDR3: CSVDRFGLAGPPRTQYF

J: TRBJ1-2
D: -
size: -
V: TRBV10-3
DNA: TGTGCCATCGGCAGGCGAGATAACTATGGCTACACCTTC
CDR3: CAIGRRDNYGYTF

J: TRBJ2-2
D: -
size: -
V: TRBV27
DNA: TGTGCCAGCAGGTGGGGGGATGAGCTGTTTTTT
CDR3: CASRWGDELFF

J: TRBJ2-7
D: -
size: -
V: TRBV30
DNA: TGTGCCTGGAGCGGAGCCTACGAGCAGTACTTC
CDR3: CAWSGAYEQYF

J: TRBJ1-6
D: TRBD1
size: few
V: TRBV6-5
DNA: TGTGCCAGCAGTTTGGGACAGGGGGCTTGGAATTCACCCCTCCACTTT
CDR3: CASSLGQGAWNSPLHF

J: TRBJ1-2
D: -
size: -
V: TRBV27
DNA: TGTGCCAGTTGGGGGGGGTTTGGCTATGGCTACACCTTC
CDR3: CASWGGFGYGYTF

J: TRBJ1-4
D: -
size: -
V: TRBV25-1
DNA: TGTGCCAGCAGTCCCCCGTTAGCAACTAATGAAAAACTGTTTTTT
CDR3: CASSPPLATNEKLFF

J: TRBJ1-1
D: -
size: once
V: TRBV20-1
DNA: TGCAGTGCCCCAATGAACACTGAAGCTTTCTTT
CDR3: CSAPMNTEAFF

J: TRBJ2-1
D: TRBD1
size: few
V: TRBV15
DNA: TGTGCCACCCAGGCGGGACAGGGGGTCGGTGAGCAGTTCTTC
CDR3: CATQAGQGVGEQFF

J: TRBJ2-5
D: -
size: few
V: TRBV19
DNA: TGTGCCAGTAGTTATCTGGAGACCCAGTACTTC
CDR3: CASSYLETQYF